The clone carrying this T cell receptor beta chain occurred a few times. Its antigen is not known. The data are from a study of CD8 T cells in ankylosing spondylitis. Findings of the study overall: Disease-linked clones reportedly concentrated significantly in matched ankylosing spondylitis synovial fluid. Blood of patients with ankylosing spondylitis appeared to be characterized by a TCR beta motif of seven or eight highly homologous variants. In reactive arthritis synovial fluid and blood, some motif variants had been reported before.

After removal of 9 bases from V and 0 bases from J, the junction contained 5 bases not matched to a gene. The CDR3 extends over 16 amino acids. Looked up from germline, CDR1 is ENHRY and CDR2 is SYGVKD. A single record per CDR3 protein comes from TCRdb applying MiXCR to the 5' RACE reads. The sample lists 470,000 or so distinct CDR3 sequences, roughly a quarter seen once, with 0.75% to 0.9% in the top ten. The sequencing sample was made of blood, either unsorted or a sorted T cell fraction (not recorded which). The chain joins TRBV10-3 to TRBJ2-1; 13 bases align to TRBD2. The sequence derives from a male donor with ankylosing spondylitis. The CDR3 DNA reads TGTGCCATGGGGACTAGCGGGATGAACTCCTACAATGAGCAGTTCTTC. This translates into CAMGTSGMNSYNEQFF.